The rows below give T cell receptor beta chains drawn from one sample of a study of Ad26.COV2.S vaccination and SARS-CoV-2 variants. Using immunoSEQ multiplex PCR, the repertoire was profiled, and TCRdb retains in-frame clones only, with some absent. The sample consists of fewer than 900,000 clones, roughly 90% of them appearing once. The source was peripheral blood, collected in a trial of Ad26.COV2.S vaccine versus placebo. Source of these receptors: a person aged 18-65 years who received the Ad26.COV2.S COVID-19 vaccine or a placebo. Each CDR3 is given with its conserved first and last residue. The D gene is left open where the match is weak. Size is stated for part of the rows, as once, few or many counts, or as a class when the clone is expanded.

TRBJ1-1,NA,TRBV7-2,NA,TGTGCCAGCAGCTTAATAGCGGGAAGATCCACTGAAGCTTTCTTT,CASSLIAGRSTEAFF
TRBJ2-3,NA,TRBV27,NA,TGTGCCAGCAGTTCCCCCCGAGGACTAACCACAGATACGCAGTATTTT,CASSSPRGLTTDTQYF
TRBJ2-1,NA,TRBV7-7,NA,TGTGCTAGCAGCCTCGGACAGGGACTATCCAATGAGCAGTTCTTC,CASSLGQGLSNEQFF
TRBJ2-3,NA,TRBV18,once,TGTGCCAGCTCACCTTTTCGACGGGAAACAGATACGCAGTATTTT,CASSPFRRETDTQYF
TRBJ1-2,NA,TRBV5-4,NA,TGTGCCAGCAGCTTGGAGTTCGGTACGTCTGGCTACACCTTC,CASSLEFGTSGYTF
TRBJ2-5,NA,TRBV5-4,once,TGTGCCAGCATGGACAGTCGGGAAAAGGAGACCCAGTACTTC,CASMDSREKETQYF
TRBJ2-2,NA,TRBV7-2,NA,TGTGCCAGCAGCTTAGTGGCAGGGCCCACCGGGGAGCTGTTTTTT,CASSLVAGPTGELFF
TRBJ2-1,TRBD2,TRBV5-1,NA,TGCGCCAGCAGCCTGGCCCCCGGGACCCAGGCGGGGGATGAGCAGTTCTTC,CASSLAPGTQAGDEQFF
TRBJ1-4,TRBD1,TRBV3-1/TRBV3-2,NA,TGTGCCAGCAGCCATTCCACAGGGGTTTTGGGTGAAAAACTGTTTTTT,CASSHSTGVLGEKLFF
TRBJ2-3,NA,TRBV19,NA,TGTGCCACCAAACTTAGCGGAGGCACAGATACGCAGTATTTT,CATKLSGGTDTQYF
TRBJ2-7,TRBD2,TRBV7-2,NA,TGTGCCAGCAGCTTAGTTCGGGCTACGACTAGCGGGAGATACGAGCAGTACTTC,CASSLVRATTSGRYEQYF
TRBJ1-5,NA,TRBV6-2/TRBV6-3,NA,TGTGCCAGCAGTTTTGACCCCCGTGCTAGCAATCAGCCCCAGCATTTT,CASSFDPRASNQPQHF
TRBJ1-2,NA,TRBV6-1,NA,TGTGCCAGCAGTGAATGGGCAGACCTTGACTATGGCTACACCTTC,CASSEWADLDYGYTF
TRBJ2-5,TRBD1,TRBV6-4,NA,TGTGCCAGCAATATGCTGACAGGGCAAGAGACCCAGTACTTC,CASNMLTGQETQYF
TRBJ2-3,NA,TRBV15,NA,TGTGCCACCAGCGGCTTCACCGGAACTAGCACAGATACGCAGTATTTT,CATSGFTGTSTDTQYF
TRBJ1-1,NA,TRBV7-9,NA,TGTGCCAGCAGCTTAGGTGGCAGCGGTATGAACACTGAAGCTTTCTTT,CASSLGGSGMNTEAFF
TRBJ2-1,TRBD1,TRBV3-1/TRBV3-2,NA,TGTGCCAGCAGCCCCCCGGGACAGCATTCCCATTTCTTC,CASSPPGQHSHFF
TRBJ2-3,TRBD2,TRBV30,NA,TGTGCCTGGAGTAAGGTTGGGGGACTAAGCACAGATACGCAGTATTTT,CAWSKVGGLSTDTQYF
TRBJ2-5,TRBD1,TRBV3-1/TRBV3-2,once,TGTGCCAGCAGGACCTTACAGGGGGCCGAGACCCAGTACTTC,CASRTLQGAETQYF
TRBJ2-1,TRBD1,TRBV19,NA,TGTGCCAGTAGTTCTACCGGGACAGGGGCCTACAATGAGCAGTTCTTC,CASSSTGTGAYNEQFF
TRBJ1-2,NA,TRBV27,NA,TGTGCCAGCAGTCCTGCCGGGCTCGATGGCTACACCTTC,CASSPAGLDGYTF
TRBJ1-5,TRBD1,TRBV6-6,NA,TGTGCCAGCAGTTACTCGATCGACAGGGGTCAGCCCCAGCATTTT,CASSYSIDRGQPQHF
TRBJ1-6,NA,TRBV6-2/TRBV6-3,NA,TGTGCCAGCAGTTACCGGGGTTCCGAGAGATCACCCCTCCACTTT,CASSYRGSERSPLHF
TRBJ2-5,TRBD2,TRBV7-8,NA,TGTGCCAGCAACGGACTAGTCGGGCCAGAGACCCAGTACTTC,CASNGLVGPETQYF
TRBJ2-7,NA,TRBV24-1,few,TGTGCCACCAGTGAGGTAGAGGGATACGAGCAGTACTTC,CATSEVEGYEQYF
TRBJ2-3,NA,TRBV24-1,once,TGTGCCACCAGTGACCGAGTTGGGGATACGCAGTATTTT,CATSDRVGDTQYF
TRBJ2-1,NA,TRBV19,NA,TGTGCCAGTAGTATCCTTCGTGGCTCCTACAATGAGCAGTTCTTC,CASSILRGSYNEQFF
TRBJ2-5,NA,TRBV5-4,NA,TGTGCCAGCAGCGGCAGGACCCCAGAAGAGACCCAGTACTTC,CASSGRTPEETQYF
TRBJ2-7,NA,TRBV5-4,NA,TGTGCCAGCAGCTTGGGACAGGCCGTCTCCTACGAGCAGTACTTC,CASSLGQAVSYEQYF
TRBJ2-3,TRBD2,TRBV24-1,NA,TGTGCCACCAGTGATTCACCGGGACTTAAAGCGGGAGGGGACACAGATACGCAGTATTTT,CATSDSPGLKAGGDTDTQYF
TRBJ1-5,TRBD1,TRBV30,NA,TGTGCCTGGAGAGACCGGACAGGGAGGCAGCCCCAGCATTTT,CAWRDRTGRQPQHF
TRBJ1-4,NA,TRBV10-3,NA,TGTGCCATCAGTGATCCGGCAACTAATGAAAAACTGTTTTTT,CAISDPATNEKLFF
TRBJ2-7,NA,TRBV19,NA,TGTGCCAGTAGTCCCGGACAGACCTACGAGCAGTACTTC,CASSPGQTYEQYF
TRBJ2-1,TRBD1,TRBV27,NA,TGTGCCAGCAGTTCGGGACAGGGGAGGAATGAGCAGTTCTTC,CASSSGQGRNEQFF
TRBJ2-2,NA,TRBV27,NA,TGTGCCAGCAGTTTGGATACTTACACCGGGGAGCTGTTTTTT,CASSLDTYTGELFF
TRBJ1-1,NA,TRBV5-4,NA,TGTGCCAGCAGCTTAAAGGGGAGTAGGGCTGAAGCTTTCTTT,CASSLKGSRAEAFF
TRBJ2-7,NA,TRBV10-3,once,TGTGCCACGGAGGGCAGGGTCATGGACGAGCAGTACTTC,CATEGRVMDEQYF
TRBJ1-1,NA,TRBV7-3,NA,TGTGCCAGCAGCTTATGGGGAAACACTGAAGCTTTCTTT,CASSLWGNTEAFF
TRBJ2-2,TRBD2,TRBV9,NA,TGTGCCAGCAGCGGGACTAGCGGGAGGACCGGGGAGCTGTTTTTT,CASSGTSGRTGELFF
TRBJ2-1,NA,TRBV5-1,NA,TGCGCCAGCAGCTTGGGGTGGGGCCGCGATGAGCAGTTCTTC,CASSLGWGRDEQFF
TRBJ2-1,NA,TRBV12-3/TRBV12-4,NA,TGTGCCAGCAGGTCCCCCACGTACAATGAGCAGTTCTTC,CASRSPTYNEQFF
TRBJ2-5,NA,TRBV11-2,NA,TGTGCCAGCAGCGCGCGAGAGACCCAGTACTTC,CASSARETQYF
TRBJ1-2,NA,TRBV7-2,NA,TGTGCCAGCAGCCCCCGGGACGCCACCAAGGGTGGCTACACCTTC,CASSPRDATKGGYTF
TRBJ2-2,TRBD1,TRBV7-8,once,TGTGCCAGCAGCTTGGGGACAGGACGCACCGGGGAGCTGTTTTTT,CASSLGTGRTGELFF
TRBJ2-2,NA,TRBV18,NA,TGTGCCAGCTCCCTCGTTAGGACGCCCACCGGGGAGCTGTTTTTT,CASSLVRTPTGELFF
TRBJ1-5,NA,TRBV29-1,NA,TGCAGCGTTGAGGGAGCAAACTATAGCAATCAGCCCCAGCATTTT,CSVEGANYSNQPQHF
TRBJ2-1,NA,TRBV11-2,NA,TGTGCCAGCAGCTTTCCTGATAGCGGACCCCCCTCTGAGCAGTTCTTC,CASSFPDSGPPSEQFF
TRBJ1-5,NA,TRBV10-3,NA,TGTGCCATCAGTGGGCAGGCTGGCAATCAGCCCCAGCATTTT,CAISGQAGNQPQHF
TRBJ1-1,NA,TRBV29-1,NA,TGCAGCGTTGCCCTTTTTGGGGAAGCTTTCTTT,CSVALFGEAFF
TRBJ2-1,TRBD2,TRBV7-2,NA,TGTGCCAGCAGCCCAAGCGGGGGACACAATGAGCAGTTCTTC,CASSPSGGHNEQFF
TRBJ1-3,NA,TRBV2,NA,TGTGCCAGCAGAACAGGGTTGAGGCGTGGAAACACCATATATTTT,CASRTGLRRGNTIYF
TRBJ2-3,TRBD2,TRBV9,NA,TGTGCCAGCAGCGGCTCTAGCGGGGGGACCACAGATACGCAGTATTTT,CASSGSSGGTTDTQYF
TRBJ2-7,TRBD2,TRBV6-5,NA,TGTGCCAGCAGTTACTCACGCGGGGGTGCCTACGAGCAGTACTTC,CASSYSRGGAYEQYF
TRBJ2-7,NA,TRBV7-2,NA,TGTGCCAGCAGCGACCCAGGTCCCTACGAGCAGTACTTC,CASSDPGPYEQYF
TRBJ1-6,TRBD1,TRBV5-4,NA,TGTGCCAGCAGCGCTGGACAGGGGGCGAGCTCCTATAATTCACCCCTCCACTTT,CASSAGQGASSYNSPLHF
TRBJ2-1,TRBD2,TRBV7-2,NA,TGTGCCAGCAGATTGACTAGCGGAGGGTCCGACTCCTACAATGAGCAGTTCTTC,CASRLTSGGSDSYNEQFF
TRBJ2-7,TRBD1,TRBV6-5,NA,TGTGCCAGCAGTACACAGGGGTACGAGCAGTACTTC,CASSTQGYEQYF
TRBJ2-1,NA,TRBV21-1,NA,TGTGCCAGCAGCAAAGCACCCAGTTGGGTGCGGGAGGATCGGTGGTCCTACAATGAGCAGTTCTTC,CASSKAPSWVREDRWSYNEQFF